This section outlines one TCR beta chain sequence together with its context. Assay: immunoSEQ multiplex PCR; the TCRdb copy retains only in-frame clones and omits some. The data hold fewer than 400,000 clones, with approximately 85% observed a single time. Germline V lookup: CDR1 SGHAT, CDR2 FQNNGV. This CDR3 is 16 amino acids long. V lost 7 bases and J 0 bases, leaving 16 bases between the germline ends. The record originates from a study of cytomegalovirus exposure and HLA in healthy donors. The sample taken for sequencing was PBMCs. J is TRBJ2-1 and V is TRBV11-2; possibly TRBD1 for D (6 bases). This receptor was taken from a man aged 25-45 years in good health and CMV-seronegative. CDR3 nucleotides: TGTGCCAGCACATTGGGGACATTTAGCTCCTACAATGAGCAGTTCTTC. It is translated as CASTLGTFSSYNEQFF.